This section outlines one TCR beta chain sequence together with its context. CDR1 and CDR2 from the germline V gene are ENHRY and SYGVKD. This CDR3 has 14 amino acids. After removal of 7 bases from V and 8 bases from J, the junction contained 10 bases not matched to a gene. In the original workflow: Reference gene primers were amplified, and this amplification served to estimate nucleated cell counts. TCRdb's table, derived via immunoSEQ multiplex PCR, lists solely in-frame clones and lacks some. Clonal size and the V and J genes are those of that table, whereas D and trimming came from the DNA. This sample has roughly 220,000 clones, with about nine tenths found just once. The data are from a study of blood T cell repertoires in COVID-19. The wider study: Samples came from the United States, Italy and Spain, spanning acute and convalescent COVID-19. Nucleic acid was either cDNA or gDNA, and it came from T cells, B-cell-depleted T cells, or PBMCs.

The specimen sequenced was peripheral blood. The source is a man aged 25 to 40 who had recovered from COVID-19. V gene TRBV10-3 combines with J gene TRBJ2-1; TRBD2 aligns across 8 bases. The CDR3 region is CAITGTSFSDEQFF. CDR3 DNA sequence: TGTGCCATCACCGGGACTAGTTTTTCCGATGAGCAGTTCTTC.